The following is a T cell receptor (beta chain) sequence with its context. Its antigen is unidentified. The entry originates in a study of T cell repertoires in cytomegalovirus infection. Study-level information: Indications of both CMV infection and matching HLA type were provided by public TCR beta signatures. Study-wide results and caveats: The ex vivo response showed dominance by HLA-C-restricted CMV-specific TCR beta clonotypes.

TCRdb redid the calling of the reads with MiXCR, one entry per CDR3 protein. Among about 89,000 distinct CDR3 sequences listed, 25% to 35% were seen once. Germline V gene lookup returns CDR1 MNHEY and CDR2 SMNVEV (reference sequence). This CDR3 is built from 11 residues. Trimming removed 7 bases from V and 5 bases from J, with 7 bases in between. This specimen was CD8+ T cells from cultured PBMCs, taken from culture after CMV antigen stimulation. This clonotype was obtained from a human donor in good health (CMV status not recorded). Some clones in this sample may be carry-over from other donors' samples. This chain uses TRBV27 with TRBJ2-3; D not certain. CDR3 nucleotides: TGTGCCAGCAACCTCGGAGATACGCAGTATTTT. It codes for CASNLGDTQYF.